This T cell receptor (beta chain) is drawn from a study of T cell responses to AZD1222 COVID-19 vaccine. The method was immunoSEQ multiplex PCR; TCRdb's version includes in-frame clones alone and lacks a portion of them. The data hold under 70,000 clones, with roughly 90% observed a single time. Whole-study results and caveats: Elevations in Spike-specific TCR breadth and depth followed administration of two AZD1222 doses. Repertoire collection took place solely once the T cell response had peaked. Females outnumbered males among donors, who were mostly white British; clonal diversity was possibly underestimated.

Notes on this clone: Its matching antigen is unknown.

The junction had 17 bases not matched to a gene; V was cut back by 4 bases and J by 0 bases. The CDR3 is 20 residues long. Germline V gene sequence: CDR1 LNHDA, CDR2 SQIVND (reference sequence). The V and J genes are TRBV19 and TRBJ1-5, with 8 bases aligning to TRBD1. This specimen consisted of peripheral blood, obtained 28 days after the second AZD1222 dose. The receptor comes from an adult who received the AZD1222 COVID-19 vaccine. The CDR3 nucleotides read TGTGCCAGTAGTAGCCTTCGGACAGGGAGGGGCCGATATAGCAATCAGCCCCAGCATTTT. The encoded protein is CASSSLRTGRGRYSNQPQHF.